The source of this T cell receptor beta chain is a study of Graves' ophthalmopathy and Graves' hyperthyroidism. Study observations and caveats: Sensitivity of roughly 64% and specificity of 72% to 85% were achieved by the model that predicted ophthalmopathy progression.

This CDR3 has 15 amino acids. Trimming removed 4 bases from V and 6 bases from J; junction bases left unmatched: 6. The germline gives CDR1 SGHTA, CDR2 FQGNSA. Worth noting for this clonotype: Its antigen is still unknown.

CDR3 regions of TCR beta were amplified from RNA transcripts. HTBI-primed RT-PCR formed the first round, and a multiplex PCR formed the second. TCRdb re-derived calls from the multiplex PCR reads in MiXCR, one entry per CDR3 protein. The sample lists under 400,000 distinct CDR3 sequences, roughly 15% occurring once. Sequencing used peripheral blood. The receptor was derived from an adult man with Graves' ophthalmopathy. The V gene is TRBV7-2, the J gene TRBJ2-7, with TRBD2 identical over 13 bases. The CDR3 region has the DNA TGTGCCAGCAGCTCGGATGGACTAGCGGGAGTCGAGCAGTACTTC. Encoded protein: CASSSDGLAGVEQYF.